These 9 T cell receptor beta chains originate from one sample sequenced in a study of blood T cell repertoires in COVID-19. Data came from immunoSEQ multiplex PCR; TCRdb stores just in-frame clones and leaves some out. The repertoire has hundreds of thousands of clones, around 90% of them found once; the top ten carry 4.5% to 5.5%. The sample comprised PBMCs or T cells enriched from blood (not recorded which). All receptors come from a man between 60 and 70 years old who had recovered from COVID-19.

The chain recombines TRBV7-9 with TRBJ1-4; D possibly corresponds to TRBD1 (6 bases). Trimming took 5 bases from V and 5 from J, leaving 12 bases between them. The germline gives CDR1 SEHNR, CDR2 FQNEAQ (reference sequence). The CDR3 totals 14 residues. The CDR3 loop is CASSQGTANEKLFF. For the CDR3, the DNA is TGTGCCAGCAGCCAGGGGACGGCCAATGAAAAACTGTTTTTT.

The chain links TRBV29-1 to TRBJ2-4, with a possible D match to TRBD2 (6 bases). CDR1 is SQVTM and CDR2 is ANQGSEA in the germline V gene. This CDR3 is 15 amino acids long. V lost 4 bases and J lost 3, with 16 bases in between. The CDR3 DNA reads TGCAGCGTTGGGCGGTTGTGGGGGGACAAAAACATTCAGTACTTC. Translated, it gives CSVGRLWGDKNIQYF.

This chain joins TRBV20-1 and TRBJ1-2, with 9 nucleotides matching TRBD1. V was pared by 3 bases and J by 3 bases, with 2 bases of the junction left unmatched. CDR1 is DFQATT, CDR2 SNEGSKA, per germline (reference sequence). CDR3 size: 13 residues. CDR3 sequence (DNA): TGCAGTGCTAGTGGGGACAGGGACTATGGCTACACCTTC. This translates into CSASGDRDYGYTF.

This clone has more than one count but fewer than ten. The gene calls are TRBV7-2 and TRBJ2-3; D might be TRBD1 (5 bases). Germline lookup yields CDR1 SGHTA and CDR2 FQGNSA. V lost 5 bases to trimming and J lost 4 bases, with 13 bases between them. The CDR3 runs 14 residues. DNA for the CDR3: TGTGCCAGCAGCCCTCAGGGCTCCCCAGATACGCAGTATTTT. Residues: CASSPQGSPDTQYF. Based on the CDR3 plus reference TRBV7-2 and TRBJ2-3, the full variable domain is GAGVSQSPSNKVTEKGKDVELRCDPISGHTALYWYRQSLGQGLEFLIYFQGNSAPDKSGLPSDRFSAERTGGSVSTLTIQRTQQEDSAVYLCASSPQGSPDTQYFGPGTRLTVL.

About this clone itself: Other DNA variants within this sample encode the same CDR3. This chain links TRBV18 with TRBJ2-1; the match to TRBD2 covers 14 bases. The CDR3 length is 15 residues. CDR1 and CDR2 from the germline V gene are KGHSH and LQKENI. V lost 3 bases, J lost 9 bases, and 4 bases stayed unmatched. CDR3 amino acids: CASSPGTSGRGEQFF. CDR3 DNA sequence: TGTGCCAGCTCACCGGGGACTAGCGGGAGAGGTGAGCAGTTCTTC.

For this clone: At one of its ends the junction is not consistent with the germline gene, which may arise from a read error. J is TRBJ2-7 and V is TRBV7-9; TRBD1 might be the D (6 bases). CDR1 is SEHNR and CDR2 is FQNEAQ in the germline V gene (reference sequence). CDR3 length: 13 amino acids. This CDR3 is CASSLGQVGYFCF. CDR3 DNA sequence: TGTGCCAGCAGCTTAGGACAGGTTGGGTATTTTTGTTTC.

The chain uses TRBV5-1 and TRBJ1-3; D is undetermined. The CDR3 is made up of 14 amino acids. Germline V gene data show CDR1 as SGHRS and CDR2 as YFSETQ. The ends were cut back, 4 bases at V and 3 bases at J, with 11 bases in the middle. CDR3 residues: CASSPFLSGNTIYF. The CDR3 region has the DNA TGCGCCAGCAGCCCCTTCCTGAGTGGAAACACCATATATTTT.

The J gene is TRBJ1-2, the V gene TRBV28, with 10 bases fitting TRBD1. The V and J ends lost 5 bases and 8 bases, in that order; junction bases with no gene match: 5. The germline gives CDR1 MDHEN, CDR2 SYDVKM. There are 13 residues in the CDR3. CDR3 protein: CASSRGQGGGYTF. The CDR3 bases are TGTGCCAGCAGTAGAGGACAGGGGGGCGGCTACACCTTC.

In this sample, this clone turned up once. This chain connects TRBV6-2 or TRBV6-3 to TRBJ2-7, with 10 bases fitting TRBD2. CDR3 length: 16 amino acids. Germline-derived CDR1 and CDR2 are MNHEY and SVGEGT. J was trimmed by 1 base and V by 4 bases; bases with no gene match: 7. CDR3 coding DNA: TGTGCCAGCAGTTCCCCCGCACTAGCGGGATCCTACGAGCAGTACTTC. Protein product: CASSSPALAGSYEQYF.